This T cell receptor beta chain is drawn from a study of shared clonotypes between healthy human individuals (dated by TCRdb to the early 2020s). Looking at the study overall: A few men and a couple of women, aged 18 to 49 years, made up the cohort. Different laboratories and diverse techniques were used to prepare libraries and sequence TCR repertoires, to increase sequencing depth and limit assay-specific biases. Between about 0.9 and 10 billion PBMCs per donor were obtained by leukapheresis. For each donor, three plates each were used for CD4 naive and CD4 memory, two plates were used for CD8 naive, and one plate was used for CD8 memory. To estimate repertoire size and how much clonotype sharing occurs between individuals, the study deeply sequenced the blood TCR repertoires of several healthy adults. Here is what the overall study found, with its caveats: Because the study included a small number of donors, the genetic and exposure-history diversity represented was limited. Naive subsets generally had larger estimated clonotype richness than memory subsets did. Clonotypes shared by all four sorted-subset donors showed higher generation probabilities than non-shared clonotypes. Across several donors, 5% to 6% of naive CD4, approximately 3.5% of naive CD8, 2.3% of memory CD4, and approximately 0.42% of memory CD8 clonotypes were shared. Sampling was limited to blood, and TCR repertoires in tissue likely differ from TCR repertoires in blood. Incomplete sequencing was indicated by rarefaction of sorted-subset datasets, despite the large sequencing depth. Pairwise subsampling indicated that sequencing depth was expected to affect the degree of clonotype sharing among donors.

Using the deep immunoSEQ assay, TCR CDR3 regions were amplified from genomic DNA by multiplex PCR. Extracted genomic DNA from each cell subset was distributed evenly across all wells of several immunoSEQ 96-well plates, and each plate was treated as a replicate. For sorted subsets, each replicate PCR was loaded with roughly 190 ng genomic DNA, equivalent to roughly 30,000 T cell genomes. The purified libraries were quantified using a Qubit 3.0 fluorometer, sized with a Bioanalyzer 2100, and then quantified again using the KAPA Library Quantification kit. Every immunoSEQ 96-well plate was sequenced on a separate single-read 150-cycle Illumina NextSeq 550 flow cell. As for how the authors treated the data: The immunoSEQ output contained only junctional sequences without quality scores, so filtering could not match that applied to full-length reads. To assign V/J genes and CDR3, sequences were annotated against IMGT germline references using PyIR, a Python wrapper for IgBLAST v1.9. Reads were filtered out if the reads had weak V/J assignments (E-value above 1e-6), no CDR3, stop codons, out-of-frame junctions, or ambiguous translated residues. V3J clonotypes were defined by identical inferred V gene, J gene, and CDR3 amino acid sequence. Percentage overlap between repertoires was computed as shared unique clonotypes divided by the size of the smaller repertoire. Richness of each repertoire was evaluated using RTK rarefaction, the Chao1 estimator, and Recon v2.1 estimates of unobserved clonotypes. OLGA was used to compute generation probabilities for all TCRbeta clonotypes that the gDNA method yielded from a handful of donors. Entries here come from immuneACCESS through TCRdb and include only in-frame sequences with V and J called. Some clones fail to appear in such tables; in the studies checked, an unresolved V gene covers under half of the shortfall, and the cause of the remainder is unknown. For V, J and clone size, that table is used; D and trimming come from the DNA. This sample holds around 1.9 million clones; approximately 92% were observed only once. The ten largest clones take up less than 2% of the sample.

CD8 naive samples consisted of CD45RO-negative cells that were positively selected for CCR7, yielding a CD45RA+CCR7+ population without TemRA cells. Donors were healthy HIV-negative adults with no recently reported acute infections or vaccinations. All donors were Caucasian adults living in Nashville, Tennessee, USA. Blood was collected by leukapheresis, and PBMCs were isolated by Ficoll-Histopaque density gradient centrifugation and then cryopreserved in liquid nitrogen vapor phase. Analytical flow cytometry was used to check the purity and quantity of each magnetically sorted T cell population. Each sorted fraction had its genomic DNA isolated and then quantified by UV absorbance on a Nanodrop 2000c. CDR1 and CDR2 (LNHDA, SQIVND) derive from the germline V gene (reference sequence). Inclusive of the bounding cysteine and phenylalanine, the CDR3 is 11 residues long. The only DNA kept is the CDR3, 33 bases in frame from the first base.

As regards this clone: Its target antigen remains unknown. The sample holds no much larger clone one base away, and base qualities are not on file.

The receptor comes from a young man in good health. Some clones in this sample may be carry-over from other donors' samples. The sequence joins TRBV19 to TRBJ1-2, and 7 junctional nucleotides match TRBD1. The sequenced material came from naive CD8+ T cells from PBMCs. According to the study, the label for this sample's cell subset or site signals: CD45RA+CCR7+. The CDR3 region: CVSQGGHGYTF. The nucleotides are TGTGTTAGTCAGGGGGGCCACGGCTACACCTTC. The CDR3, completed at both ends by the reference TRBV19 and TRBJ1-2 genes, gives the full variable domain DGGITQSPKYLFRKEGQNVTLSCEQNLNHDAMYWYRQDPGQGLRLIYYSQIVNDFQKGDIAEGYSVSREKKESFPLTVTSAQKNPTAFYLCVSQGGHGYTFGSGTRLTVV.